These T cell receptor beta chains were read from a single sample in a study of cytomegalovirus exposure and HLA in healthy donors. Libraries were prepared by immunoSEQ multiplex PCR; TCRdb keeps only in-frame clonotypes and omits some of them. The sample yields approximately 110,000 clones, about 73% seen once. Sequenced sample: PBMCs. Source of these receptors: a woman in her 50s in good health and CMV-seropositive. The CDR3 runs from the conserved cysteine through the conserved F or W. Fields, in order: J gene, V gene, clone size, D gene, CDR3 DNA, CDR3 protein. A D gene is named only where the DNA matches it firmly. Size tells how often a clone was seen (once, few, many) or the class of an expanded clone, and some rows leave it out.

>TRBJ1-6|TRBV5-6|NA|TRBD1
TGTGCCAGCAGGTCGAGGGGACAGGTCCTAGGGGCCCTCCACTTT
CASRSRGQVLGALHF
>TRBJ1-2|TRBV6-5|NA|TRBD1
TGTGCCAGCAGTTACTCGGGGGGACAGGGGGCCTATGGCTACACCTTC
CASSYSGGQGAYGYTF
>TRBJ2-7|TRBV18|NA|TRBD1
TGTGCCAGCTCGCCTCCAGGGGGAAGTGAGCAGTACTTC
CASSPPGGSEQYF
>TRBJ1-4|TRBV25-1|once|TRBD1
TGTGCCAGCAGTGATCCCGGGACAGGTCAAAAACTGTTTTTT
CASSDPGTGQKLFF
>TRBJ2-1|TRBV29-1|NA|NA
TGCAGCGTCATAGCACAGCTTCAGGGGCAGTTCTTC
CSVIAQLQGQFF
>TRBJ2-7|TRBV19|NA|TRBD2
TGTGCCAGTAGTGTGGGGGGGGAGACCTACGAGCAGTACTTC
CASSVGGETYEQYF
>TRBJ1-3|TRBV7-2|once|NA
TGTGCCAGCAGCTTAGCACCGCAGGGTCTGGGAAACACCATATATTTT
CASSLAPQGLGNTIYF
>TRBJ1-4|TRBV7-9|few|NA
TGTGCCAGCGGAGAAAGGGGCTCCAATGAAAAACTGTTTTTT
CASGERGSNEKLFF
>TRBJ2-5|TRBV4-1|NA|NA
TGCGCCAGCAGCCGCGAAGTAGAGTACGGAGAGACCCAGTACTTC
CASSREVEYGETQYF
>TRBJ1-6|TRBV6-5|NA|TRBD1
TGTGCCAGCAGGGGGGACAGGGGGCAGGTATCACCCCTCCACTTT
CASRGDRGQVSPLHF
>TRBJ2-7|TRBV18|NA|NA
TGTGCCAGCTTACCACCCTCGCAGGGCCTTCTTCAGTACTTC
CASLPPSQGLLQYF
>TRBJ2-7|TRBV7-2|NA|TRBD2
TGTGCCAGCAGCTTTACTAGCGGGGGGGCCCACGAGCAGTACTTC
CASSFTSGGAHEQYF
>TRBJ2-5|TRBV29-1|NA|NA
TGCAGCGTAGGACACCCAGACGAGACCCAGTACTTC
CSVGHPDETQYF
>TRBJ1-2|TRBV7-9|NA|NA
TGTGCCAGCAGCCCGCACAGGAGTAACTATGGCTACACCTTC
CASSPHRSNYGYTF
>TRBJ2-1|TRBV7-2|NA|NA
TGTGCCAGCAGTCTGACTTGGAATGAGCAGTTCTTC
CASSLTWNEQFF
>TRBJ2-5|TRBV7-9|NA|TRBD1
TGTGCCAGCAGTCAACCGGACAGGCAACAAGAGACCCAGTACTTC
CASSQPDRQQETQYF
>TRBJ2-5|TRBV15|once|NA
TGTGCCACCAGCAGAGTTCGTTCCAGGGTTTTCCAAGAGACCCAGTACTTC
CATSRVRSRVFQETQYF
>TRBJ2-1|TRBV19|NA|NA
TGTGCCAGTAGTCTCAGGGAAGGGTCAAATGAGCAGTTCTTC
CASSLREGSNEQFF
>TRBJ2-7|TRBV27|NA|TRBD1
TGTGCCAGCAGCGAGGGACAGGGTACCTACGAGCAGTACTTC
CASSEGQGTYEQYF
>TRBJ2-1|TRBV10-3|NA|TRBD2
TGTGCCCTTGGGACTAGCGGGGGGGCGAGGTGGAATGAGCAGTTCTTC
CALGTSGGARWNEQFF
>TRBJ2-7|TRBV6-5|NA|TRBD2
TGTGCCAGCAGTTATAAGCGGGGCTCGAGATACTACGAGCAGTACTTC
CASSYKRGSRYYEQYF
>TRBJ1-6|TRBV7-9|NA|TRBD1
TGTGCCAGCAGCACTCCCCGACAGGGGATTTCACCCCTCCACTTT
CASSTPRQGISPLHF
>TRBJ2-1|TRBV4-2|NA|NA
TGTGCCAGCAGCCAGCTAGGAAGTTACAATGAGCAGTTCTTC
CASSQLGSYNEQFF
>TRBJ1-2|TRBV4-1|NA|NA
TGCGCCAGCACCCCGTTGGGCGCGAACTATGGCTACACCTTC
CASTPLGANYGYTF
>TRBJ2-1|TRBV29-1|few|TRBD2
TGCAGCGTTGACACTAGCGGGGGTTACAATGAGCAGTTCTTC
CSVDTSGGYNEQFF
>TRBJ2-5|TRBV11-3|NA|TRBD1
TGTGCCAGCAGCTTTACAGGGGGCGAGACCCAGTACTTC
CASSFTGGETQYF
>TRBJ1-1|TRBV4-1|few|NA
TGCGCCAGCAGCCAAGGGGTAAGGGGATACGCGACGGCTTTCTTT
CASSQGVRGYATAFF
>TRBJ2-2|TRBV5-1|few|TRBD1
TGCGCCAGCATCAACAGGTGGCAGGGGGCTGACACCGGGGAGCTGTTTTTT
CASINRWQGADTGELFF
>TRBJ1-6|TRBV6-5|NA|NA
TGTGCCAGCGGGCAGGGCTCGGGTTTTTCACCCCTCCACTTT
CASGQGSGFSPLHF
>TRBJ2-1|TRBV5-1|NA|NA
TGCGCCAGCAGCTTGGAAGGGAGCTCCTACAATGAGCAGTTCTTC
CASSLEGSSYNEQFF
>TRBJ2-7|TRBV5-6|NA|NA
TGTGCCAGCAGCCTCACAGGGGGGGGTCGGACCTACGAGCAGTACTTC
CASSLTGGGRTYEQYF
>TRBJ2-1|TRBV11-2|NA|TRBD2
TGTGCCAGCAGCTCCCTAGCGGGGGGGCCGTACAATGAGCAGTTCTTC
CASSSLAGGPYNEQFF
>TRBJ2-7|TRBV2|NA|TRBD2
TGTGCCAGCAGACCGGGGGGAGGAGGCTACGAGCAGTACTTC
CASRPGGGGYEQYF
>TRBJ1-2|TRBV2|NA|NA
TGTGCCAGCAGTGAAAGGGATAGCAGGGTCTACTATGGCTACACCTTC
CASSERDSRVYYGYTF
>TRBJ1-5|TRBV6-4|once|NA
TGTGCCAGCAGTAAAGAGGAGAATCAGCCCCAGCATTTT
CASSKEENQPQHF
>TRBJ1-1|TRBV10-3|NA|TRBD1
TGTGCCATCAGTTCAGGGGGGAACACTGAAGCTTTCTTT
CAISSGGNTEAFF
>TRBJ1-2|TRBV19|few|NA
TGTGCCACCAGGACAGCTAACTATGGCTACACCTTC
CATRTANYGYTF
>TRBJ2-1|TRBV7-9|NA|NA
TGTTCCAGCAGCTCCGCGGGCGTGAGGTCCTACAATGAGCAGTTCTTC
CSSSSAGVRSYNEQFF
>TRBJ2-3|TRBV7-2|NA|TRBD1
TGTGCCAGCAGCCTGTTACAGGGGGCCTCAGATACGCAGTATTTT
CASSLLQGASDTQYF
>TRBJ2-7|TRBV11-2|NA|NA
TGTGCCAGCAGCTTAGATCCCAGGGTCCGCTCCTACGAGCAGTACTTC
CASSLDPRVRSYEQYF
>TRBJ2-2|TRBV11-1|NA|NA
TGTGCCAGCAGCTTAGATCAGGGTGTGTTTACCGGGGAGCTGTTTTTT
CASSLDQGVFTGELFF
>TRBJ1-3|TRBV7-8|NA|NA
TGTGCCAGCAGCTCTTTGGGGGGTCAACTTATTGGAAACACCATATATTTT
CASSSLGGQLIGNTIYF
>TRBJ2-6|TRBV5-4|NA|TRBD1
TGTGCCAGCAGCCTGACAGGGCTCGCTGGGGCCAACGTCCTGACTTTC
CASSLTGLAGANVLTF
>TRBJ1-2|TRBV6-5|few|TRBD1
TGTGCCAGCAGTGCGGGACAGGGCTATGGCTACACCTTC
CASSAGQGYGYTF
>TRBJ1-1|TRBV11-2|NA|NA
TGTGCCAGCAGCTTAGGGGCAAACACTGAAGCTTTCTTT
CASSLGANTEAFF
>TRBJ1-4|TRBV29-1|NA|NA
TGCAGCGTTGTAATCGTCGGTCCCAGGGAAAAACTGTTTTTT
CSVVIVGPREKLFF